This TCR beta chain was captured by sequencing in a study of T cell changes during pregnancy in multiple sclerosis. Using immunoSEQ multiplex PCR, the repertoire was profiled, and TCRdb retains in-frame clones only, with some absent. Of tens of thousands of clones listed, more than 85% were seen once; the top ten hold around 0.45%. Germline V CDR1 and CDR2: SGHTA, FQGNSA. The junction had 2 bases not matched to a gene; V was cut back by 2 bases and J by 3 bases. The CDR3 extends over 14 amino acids. The source is a female donor in good health, enrolled as a control in a pregnancy study. The J gene is TRBJ2-7, the V gene TRBV7-2, with 9 bases matching TRBD1. The sample was CD4+ T cells from peripheral blood mononuclear cells, taken in the third trimester of pregnancy. The CDR3 DNA reads TGTGCCAGCAGCTTATACAGGGGGCGCTACGAGCAGTACTTC. It codes for CASSLYRGRYEQYF.